This is a list of T cell receptor beta chains from one sample in a study of CD8+CD57+ T cells in acquired aplastic anemia. Each CDR3 protein is one row after TCRdb ran MiXCR on the reads. The data show 150,000 to 180,000 distinct CDR3 sequences, with roughly 54% seen just once and about 12% held by the top ten. The sequenced material came from sorted CD4+, CD8+, or CD8+CD57+ T cells (not recorded which) from PBMCs. Receptor source: a human donor with aplastic anemia. The CDR3 runs from the conserved cysteine through the conserved F or W. Each record gives: J gene, V gene, clone size, D gene, CDR3 DNA, CDR3 protein. D genes are given only for firm matches. Not all rows give a size; the values are once, few, many and, for expanded clones, a class.

>TRBJ2-1|TRBV5-1|NA|TRBD2
TGCGCCAGCAGAGCGGGACTAGCGGGGCAATACAATGAGCAGTTCTTC
CASRAGLAGQYNEQFF
>TRBJ2-1|TRBV20-1|NA|TRBD1
TGCAGTGCTAGAGATCACAGGGGACCTTACAATGAGCAGTTCTTC
CSARDHRGPYNEQFF
>TRBJ1-1|TRBV29-1|NA|NA
TGCAGCGTTGAAACAGGAAGCACTGAAGCTTTCTTT
CSVETGSTEAFF
>TRBJ2-3|TRBV10-3|NA|NA
TGTGCCATCAGTGGCCTGGGGACTAGCACAGATACGCAGTATTTT
CAISGLGTSTDTQYF
>TRBJ2-7|TRBV6-6|many|NA
TGTGCCAGCAGTTACGGGGGCACCTACGAGCAGTACTTC
CASSYGGTYEQYF
>TRBJ2-1|TRBV15|NA|NA
TGTGCCACCAGCAGAGAATTGGGTGAGCAGTTCTTC
CATSRELGEQFF
>TRBJ2-2|TRBV7-9|many|TRBD2
TGTGCCAGCAGCCGACCAGTTAGCGGGGAGAACACCGGGGAGCTGTTTTTT
CASSRPVSGENTGELFF
>TRBJ2-2|TRBV19|NA|NA
TGTGCCAGTAGTTCACAGTTGAACACCGGGGAGCTGTTTTTT
CASSSQLNTGELFF
>TRBJ1-1|TRBV7-6|NA|TRBD1
TGTGCCAGCAGCTTAGGGCAGGGGGCCAACACTGAAGCTTTCTTT
CASSLGQGANTEAFF
>TRBJ2-2|TRBV3-1|few|TRBD2
TGTGCCAGCAGCCAAGGCGGGGGGGCGGGGATCGGGGAGCTGTTTTTT
CASSQGGGAGIGELFF
>TRBJ1-1|TRBV9|many|NA
TGTGCCAGCACCTCGAGGGGCAAGGACACTGAAGCTTTCTTT
CASTSRGKDTEAFF
>TRBJ1-3|TRBV10-3|NA|TRBD1
TGTGCCTCCCGGGACAGGACTGCCACCAGCTCTGGAAACACCATATATTTT
CASRDRTATSSGNTIYF
>TRBJ2-7|TRBV7-2|NA|NA
TGTGCCAGCAGCCGGTTTGAGGGGTACGAGCAGTACTTC
CASSRFEGYEQYF
>TRBJ1-1|TRBV7-8|many|NA
TGTGCCAGCAGCTTAGAGGCGGGCGGACTTAACACTGAAGCTTTCTTT
CASSLEAGGLNTEAFF
>TRBJ2-5|TRBV2|NA|NA
TGTGCCAGCAGTGAGGGGCTAGCTGGGATCCAAGAGACCCAGTACTTC
CASSEGLAGIQETQYF
>TRBJ2-1|TRBV20-1|NA|NA
TGCAGTGCTAGACGGCTAGGAGATGAGCAGTTCTTC
CSARRLGDEQFF
>TRBJ2-5|TRBV7-6|many|NA
TGTGCCAGCAGCTTAGTTTTCCGACAGCACGGGACCCAGTACTTC
CASSLVFRQHGTQYF
>TRBJ2-3|TRBV20-1|once|NA
TGCAGTGCTAGTGCGCAAGATACGCAGTATTTT
CSASAQDTQYF
>TRBJ2-1|TRBV29-1|NA|TRBD1
TGCAGTGATACCGGGGCAGGGGGCGATGAGCAGTTCTTC
CSDTGAGGDEQFF
>TRBJ2-5|TRBV20-1|NA|TRBD2
TGCAGTGCTAGTCCCACCGGACTAGCGGGGGGGCCAGGCCAAGAGACCCAGTACTTC
CSASPTGLAGGPGQETQYF
>TRBJ2-3|TRBV2|many|NA
TGTGCCACGCTACTTCGGGATACGCAGTATTTT
CATLLRDTQYF
>TRBJ1-4|TRBV24-1|NA|TRBD1
TGTGCCACCAGTGACCCCACAGGGGCAAATGAAAAACTGTTTTTT
CATSDPTGANEKLFF
>TRBJ1-4|TRBV7-9|many|TRBD1
TGTGCCAGCAGCTTAGGGGGGACAGAAAATGAAAAACTGTTTTTT
CASSLGGTENEKLFF
>TRBJ2-5|TRBV7-2|NA|NA
TGTGCCAGCAGCAACTCAGAAGAGACCCAGTACTTC
CASSNSEETQYF
>TRBJ2-4|TRBV25-1|few|NA
TGTGCCAGCGCTCAGGGAGAAAACATTCAGTACTTC
CASAQGENIQYF
>TRBJ2-3|TRBV11-1|NA|NA
TGTGCCAGCAGCTCCAACGGGGAAAGCACAGATACGCAGTATTTT
CASSSNGESTDTQYF
>TRBJ1-1|TRBV6-5|many|NA
TGTGCCAGCAGTTACTCGGGCACCGACGCTTTCTTT
CASSYSGTDAFF
>TRBJ1-3|TRBV15|NA|NA
TGTGCCACCAGCAGGGTGGAGGGTGGAAACACCATATATTTT
CATSRVEGGNTIYF
>TRBJ2-3|TRBV29-1|NA|NA
TGCAGCGTTGAAGGGGGGCCAGGGATCACAGATACGCAGTATTTT
CSVEGGPGITDTQYF